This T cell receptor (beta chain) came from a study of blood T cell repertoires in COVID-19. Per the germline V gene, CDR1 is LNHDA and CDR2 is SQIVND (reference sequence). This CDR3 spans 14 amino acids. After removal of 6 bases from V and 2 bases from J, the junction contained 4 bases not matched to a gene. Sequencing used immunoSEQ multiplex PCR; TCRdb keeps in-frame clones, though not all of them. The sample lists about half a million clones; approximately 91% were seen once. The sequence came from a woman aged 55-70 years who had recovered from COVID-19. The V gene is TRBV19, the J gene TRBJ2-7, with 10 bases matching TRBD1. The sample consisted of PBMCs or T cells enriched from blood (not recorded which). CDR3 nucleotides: TGTGCCAGTAGAGGGACAGGGGATGCCTACGAGCAGTACTTC. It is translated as CASRGTGDAYEQYF. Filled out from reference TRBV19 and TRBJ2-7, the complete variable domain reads DGGITQSPKYLFRKEGQNVTLSCEQNLNHDAMYWYRQDPGQGLRLIYYSQIVNDFQKGDIAEGYSVSREKKESFPLTVTSAQKNPTAFYLCASRGTGDAYEQYFGPGTRLTVT.